The T cell receptor (beta chain) under discussion was sequenced for a study of response to subunit inactivated influenza vaccine. TCRdb reprocessed the RT-PCR reads with MiXCR, giving one entry per CDR3 protein. The table includes approximately 570,000 distinct CDR3 sequences, around 8% detected once. V was trimmed by 6 bases and J by 0 bases, leaving 12 bases between them. CDR3 length equals 15 residues. CDR1 SGHRS and CDR2 YFSETQ come from the germline V gene. Study-level results: The authors offered the suggestion that each seasonal influenza vaccination recruits few new T cells.

This clonotype was recorded a few times. Its antigen is unidentified. The sequences come from PBMCs from blood, collected roughly 24 months after vaccination. The chain employs TRBV5-1 and TRBJ2-2, with D tentatively TRBD1 (5 bases). The TCR originated in a man aged 45 to 75 who received an inactivated influenza vaccine. The CDR3 spells CASTDKGSNTGELFF. CDR3 DNA sequence: TGCGCCAGCACGGACAAGGGTTCGAACACCGGGGAGCTGTTTTTT.